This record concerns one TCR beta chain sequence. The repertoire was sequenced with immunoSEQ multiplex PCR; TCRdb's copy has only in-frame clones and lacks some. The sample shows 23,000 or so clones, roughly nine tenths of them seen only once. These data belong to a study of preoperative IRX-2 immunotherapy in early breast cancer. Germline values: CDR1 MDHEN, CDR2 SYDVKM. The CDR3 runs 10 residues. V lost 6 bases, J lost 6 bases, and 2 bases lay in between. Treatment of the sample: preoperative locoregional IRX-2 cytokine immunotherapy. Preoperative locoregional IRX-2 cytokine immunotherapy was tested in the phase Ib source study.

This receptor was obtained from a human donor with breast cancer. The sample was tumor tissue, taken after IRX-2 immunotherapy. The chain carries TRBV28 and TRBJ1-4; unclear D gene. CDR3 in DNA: TGTGCCAGCAGGGATGAAAAACTGTTTTTT. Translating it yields CASRDEKLFF.